This is a list of T cell receptor beta chains from one sample in a study of cytomegalovirus exposure and HLA in healthy donors. This table comes from immunoSEQ multiplex PCR, and its TCRdb copy is limited to in-frame clones, with some not included. Here the sample spans 80,000 to 100,000 clones, about 81% being singletons. Sample: PBMCs. These receptors were taken from a man aged 35 to 55 in good health and CMV-seronegative. The CDR3 runs from the conserved cysteine through the conserved F or W.

14,TRBJ2-7,TRBV10-3,CAISDYVDTYEQYF
12,TRBJ2-7,TRBV2,CASKGDHYEQYF
14,TRBJ2-1,TRBV18,CASSPAQQDNEQFF
15,TRBJ2-7,TRBV6-5,CASSPTGQNRAEQYF
14,TRBJ1-3,TRBV5-4,CASSPQDRVDTIYF
13,TRBJ2-1,TRBV5-1,CASSLGGYNEQFF
13,TRBJ2-1,TRBV13,CAHGDSSYNEQFF
15,TRBJ2-2,TRBV4-3,CASSQGGGNTGELFF
12,.,TRBV29-1,CSVVGRYYEQYF
14,TRBJ1-2,TRBV5-4,CASSYGTLNYGYTF
14,TRBJ2-2,TRBV10-3,CAIRLAGGTGELFF
15,TRBJ2-3,TRBV5-1,CASRSGQGASDTQYF
13,TRBJ1-3,TRBV28,CASKSYSGNTIYF
17,TRBJ2-1,TRBV7-2,CASSLEAGIQGLNEQFF
13,TRBJ1-1,TRBV6-5,CASSFPGTGEAFF
15,TRBJ1-2,TRBV7-6,CASSWDREGDYGYTF
15,TRBJ2-5,TRBV5-1,CASSFAGDTQETQYF
15,TRBJ1-2,TRBV14,CASSQRYGNNYGYTF
19,TRBJ2-5,TRBV18,CASSPRLAGGTGYQETQYF
14,TRBJ2-7,TRBV6-5,CASSGSRDSYEQYF
15,TRBJ1-4,TRBV7-9,CASSPKDRVGEKLFF
19,TRBJ1-2,TRBV27,CASSLFPLPSRAHNYGYTF
13,TRBJ2-1,TRBV5-4,CASSLGGIYEQFF
14,TRBJ2-5,TRBV19,CASSLQGNQETQYF
14,TRBJ1-3,TRBV5-1,CASSPTGFGNTIYF
14,TRBJ1-1,TRBV28,CASRGLRGITEAFF
18,TRBJ2-1,TRBV7-9,CASSLATGLAGHYNEQFF
14,TRBJ1-2,TRBV6-5,CASSDRVADYGYTF
13,TRBJ2-3,TRBV6-1,CATDSGSTDTQYF
14,TRBJ1-1,TRBV2,CASSGRARSTEAFF
12,TRBJ2-7,TRBV21-1,CASSKFSRLQYF
14,TRBJ1-1,TRBV5-1,CASSEQGPNTEAFF
17,TRBJ2-1,TRBV18,CASSLGVRGVNYNEQFF
13,TRBJ1-1,TRBV7-9,CASSWRGRTEAFF
16,TRBJ1-3,TRBV5-4,CASSIQGVKAGNTIYF
17,TRBJ2-5,TRBV23-1,CASSQPSVQGGQETQYF
15,TRBJ1-2,TRBV6-1,CASSDSTGGAYGYTF
13,TRBJ1-1,TRBV27,CASRGRGNTEAFF
14,TRBJ1-6,TRBV4-1,CASSQFNQATPLHF
16,TRBJ2-1,TRBV6-5,CASSYSRGGQHNEQFF
11,TRBJ1-1,TRBV29-1,CSTGPNTEAFF
13,TRBJ2-7,TRBV13,CASSLEGVGEQYF
14,TRBJ2-3,TRBV11-3,CASSQGQSTDTQYF
15,TRBJ2-7,TRBV2,CASSPDRSPSYEQYF
15,TRBJ2-1,TRBV15,CATSRDTGSYNEQFF
15,.,TRBV29-1,CSVSDRVESRREQYF
15,TRBJ1-5,TRBV27,CASSSGTADNQPQHF
15,TRBJ2-1,TRBV5-4,CASSFHSGGYNEQFF
16,TRBJ1-1,TRBV10-1,CASSESAGVMNTEAFF
16,TRBJ2-7,TRBV30,CAWSQFGWGQGREQYF
16,TRBJ2-7,TRBV15,CATSRVETGGSYEQYF
13,TRBJ1-3,TRBV28,CASNRQGYDTIYF
15,TRBJ2-7,TRBV6-6,CASSYFGTGGKEQYF
17,TRBJ2-2,TRBV12-5,CASGLVQETLNTGELFF
16,TRBJ2-3,TRBV6-6,CASSPQLATLTDTQYF
18,TRBJ1-6,TRBV27,CASTAFGVPSSYNSPLHF
13,TRBJ1-2,TRBV6-6,CASSYPQGNGYTF
12,TRBJ1-5,TRBV2,CASRNRNQPQHF